The 20 T cell receptor beta chains reported below all come from one sample, sequenced in a study of cytotoxic CD8 clonotypes in ibrutinib-treated CLL. Clones were read by immunoSEQ multiplex PCR, and TCRdb kept only the in-frame ones, dropping some. The sample holds about 300,000 clones, approximately 76% seen once. Source: PBMCs, taken at disease progression, from a patient treated with ibrutinib. The receptors shown here come from a human donor with chronic lymphocytic leukemia.

V usage is TRBV7-2 and J usage is TRBJ1-2; the match to TRBD1 covers 7 bases. The CDR3 runs to 16 residues. Trimming took 0 bases from V and 1 from J; bases not matched to a gene: 5. Germline loops: CDR1 SGHTA, CDR2 FQGNSA. In DNA, the CDR3 is TGTGCCAGCAGCTTAGCCGGACAGGCCGTTAACTATGGCTACACCTTC. Its protein is CASSLAGQAVNYGYTF.

This chain uses TRBV5-5 with TRBJ2-3, with TRBD2 matching 14 bases. J gave up 2 bases and V 4 bases, and 15 bases lay outside the gene matches. This CDR3 spans 20 amino acids. Germline CDR1 reads SGHKS; CDR2 reads YYEKEE (reference sequence). The CDR3: CASSPTPPGLAGDDTDTQYF. As DNA, the CDR3 is TGTGCCAGCAGCCCGACACCACCGGGACTAGCGGGAGACGACACAGATACGCAGTATTTT.

V and J are TRBV4-3 and TRBJ1-4; TRBD1 aligns across 7 bases. The CDR3 loop spans 18 amino acids. V lost 0 bases to trimming and J lost 8 bases; unmatched junction nucleotides: 15. Per germline, CDR1 LGHNA and CDR2 YSLEER. The CDR3 DNA reads as TGCGCCAGCAGCCAAGATGCGACAGGGAATCCCTTTTGGGAAAAACTGTTTTTT. Residues: CASSQDATGNPFWEKLFF.

This chain links TRBV2 with TRBJ1-2; D is unresolved. The CDR3 has 12 amino acids. CDR1 and CDR2 (germline): SNHLY, FYNNEI. Trimming took 5 bases from V and 8 from J, leaving 12 bases between them. The CDR3, as DNA: TGTGCCAGCAGTCGGTGGAAGGACGGCTACACCTTC. Its translation is CASSRWKDGYTF. The complete variable domain, with remaining parts taken from reference TRBV2 and TRBJ1-2, reads EPEVTQTPSHQVTQMGQEVILRCVPISNHLYFYWYRQILGQKVEFLVSFYNNEISEKSEIFDDQFSVERPDGSNFTLKIRSTKLEDSAMYFCASSRWKDGYTFGSGTRLTVV.

The chain carries TRBV5-4 and TRBJ2-3; D unresolved. Germline V lookup: CDR1 SGHNT, CDR2 YYREEE (reference sequence). Between the trimmed V and J ends, which lost 1 base and 2 bases, there was a span of 8 bases. The CDR3 runs to 14 residues. The CDR3: CASSLLPYTDTQYF. As DNA, the CDR3 is TGTGCCAGCAGCTTGCTCCCTTACACAGATACGCAGTATTTT.

This sequence joins TRBV5-1 and TRBJ2-1, with 9 bases identical to TRBD2. In germline, CDR1 is SGHRS, CDR2 YFSETQ. The V gene end was trimmed by 1 base and the J gene end by 5 bases; junction bases not matched to a gene: 7. The CDR3 loop spans 16 amino acids. CDR3 bases: TGCGCCAGCAGCTTGCTCAGACTAGCGGCTGACAATGAGCAGTTCTTC. It specifies CASSLLRLAADNEQFF.

This clone was seen a single time. The chain joins TRBV5-5 to TRBJ2-7; D is ambiguous. V lost 0 bases and J lost 2, with 12 bases in between. The CDR3 runs 15 residues. CDR1 SGHKS and CDR2 YYEKEE come from the germline V gene (reference sequence). In DNA, the CDR3 is TGTGCCAGCAGCTTGGCCATCGGCAGTCCCTACGAGCAGTACTTC. The encoded protein is CASSLAIGSPYEQYF.

The chain uses TRBV2 and TRBJ2-7; D gene ambiguous. The V gene's germline CDR1 is SNHLY and CDR2 FYNNEI. The CDR3 consists of 12 residues. Trimming took off 11 bases at V and 1 base at J, with 12 bases between the two ends. DNA for the CDR3: TGTGCCGCAGGAACAGATTCCTACGAGCAGTACTTC. As protein: CAAGTDSYEQYF.

V is TRBV5-6 and J is TRBJ1-5, with a possible D match to TRBD1 (6 bases). V lost 0 bases, J lost 6 bases, and 13 bases lay in between. Germline V gene lookup returns CDR1 SGHDT and CDR2 YYEEEE. The length of the CDR3 is 15 residues. CDR3 loop: CASSLGPGEVQPQHF. CDR3 bases: TGTGCCAGCAGCTTGGGGCCAGGGGAAGTTCAGCCCCAGCATTTT.

This chain connects TRBV7-8 to TRBJ2-7; D might be TRBD1 or TRBD2, each matching 7 bases. Trimming removed 7 bases at V and 6 bases at J, with 16 bases between. This CDR3 spans 13 amino acids. Per germline, CDR1 SGHVS and CDR2 FQNEAQ. The CDR3 nucleotides are TGTGCCAGCAATTCAGGGGGAGGGGGCGAGCAGTACTTC. Its protein product is CASNSGGGGEQYF.

The chain links TRBV5-4 to TRBJ2-5; D unresolved. CDR1 is SGHNT and CDR2 is YYREEE in the germline V gene (reference sequence). The length of the CDR3 is 12 residues. Trimming removed 3 bases at V and 3 bases at J, with 6 bases between. This CDR3 is CASSSTKETQYF. The DNA of the CDR3 is TGTGCCAGCAGCTCCACAAAAGAGACCCAGTACTTC. The entire variable domain, with the rest obtained from reference TRBV5-4 and TRBJ2-5, is as follows: ETGVTQSPTHLIKTRGQQVTLRCSSQSGHNTVSWYQQALGQGPQFIFQYYREEENGRGNFPPRFSGLQFPNYSSELNVNALELDDSALYLCASSSTKETQYFGPGTRLLVL.

The chain links TRBV6-5 to TRBJ1-2; D is unresolved. Trimming removed 8 bases at V and 7 bases at J, with 20 bases between. Germline values: CDR1 MNHEY, CDR2 SVGAGI. The CDR3 runs 14 residues. CDR3 coding DNA: TGTGCCAGCGCCAAAGGGAGAAGGGTCGGTGGCTACACCTTC. Translation gives CASAKGRRVGGYTF.

V usage is TRBV29-1 and J usage is TRBJ1-4; D is undetermined. Germline CDR1 and CDR2: SQVTM and ANQGSEA. V lost 7 bases, J lost 8 bases, and 11 bases lay in between. This CDR3 is built from 11 residues. In nucleotides, the CDR3 is TGCAGCGCCAACTTTTGGGAAAAACTGTTTTTT. Protein sequence: CSANFWEKLFF.

CDR3 residues: CASSAPSRGGYNEQFF. In DNA form, the CDR3 reads TGTGCCAGCAGTGCCCCTTCTAGGGGGGGTTACAATGAGCAGTTCTTC. This chain joins TRBV7-9 and TRBJ2-1; D might be TRBD2 (7 bases). From germline, CDR1 is SEHNR and CDR2 FQNEAQ (reference sequence). Trimming removed 6 bases from V and 4 bases from J, with 19 bases in between. The CDR3 is made up of 16 amino acids.

The chain couples TRBV19 to TRBJ1-1; D might be TRBD1 (6 bases). Trimming took off 5 bases at V and 2 bases at J, with 18 bases between the two ends. Germline V lookup: CDR1 LNHDA, CDR2 SQIVND (reference sequence). The CDR3 is made up of 16 amino acids. Here the CDR3 DNA reads TGTGCCAGTAGTGTTCAGGGGTCCAGGTTTAACACTGAAGCTTTCTTT. Translation gives CASSVQGSRFNTEAFF.

The chain is built from TRBV4-3 and TRBJ2-1; TRBD1 might be the D (6 bases). The length of the CDR3 is 16 residues. Looked up from germline, CDR1 is LGHNA and CDR2 is YSLEER. V was cut by 0 bases and J by 0 bases, with 9 bases left in between. The DNA for the CDR3 is TGCGCCAGCAGCCAAGAGGAGACAGGCTCCTACAATGAGCAGTTCTTC. This codes for CASSQEETGSYNEQFF.

Details on this clone: The identical CDR3 is also encoded by other nucleotide sequences in the sample. The chain carries TRBV4-1 and TRBJ2-5, with no clear D. V lost 1 base, J lost 2 bases, and 5 bases lay in between. Germline V gene lookup returns CDR1 MGHRA and CDR2 YSYEKL. The CDR3 extends over 13 amino acids. The chain's CDR3 is CASSQGRQETQYF. The CDR3, as DNA: TGCGCCAGCAGCCAAGGCAGGCAAGAGACCCAGTACTTC.

The chain employs TRBV10-2 and TRBJ2-1; 13 bases are a match to TRBD2. The CDR3 has 18 amino acids. Germline assignment: CDR1 WSHSY and CDR2 SAAADI. With V trimmed by 2 bases and J by 3 bases, 7 bases remained unmatched. The chain's CDR3 is CASSEGGLAGNFYNEQFF. CDR3 DNA: TGCGCCAGCAGTGAGGGGGGACTAGCGGGAAACTTCTACAATGAGCAGTTCTTC.

This sequence joins TRBV18 and TRBJ2-5, with D maybe TRBD1 (6 bases). Per germline, CDR1 KGHSH and CDR2 LQKENI. The CDR3 loop spans 15 amino acids. Trimming removed 0 bases at V and 4 bases at J, with 12 bases between. As DNA, the CDR3 is TGTGCCAGCTCACCACCCGGGGACACCCGAGAGACCCAGTACTTC. Its translation is CASSPPGDTRETQYF.

The chain uses TRBV5-1 and TRBJ2-7; D may be TRBD2 (6 bases). CDR3 length: 14 amino acids. Trimming shortened V by 1 base and J by 5 bases, and 13 bases separated the two germline ends. Germline CDR1 SGHRS, CDR2 YFSETQ. The CDR3: CASSLQPGGNEQYF. The CDR3 DNA follows: TGCGCCAGCAGCTTGCAGCCAGGAGGGAACGAGCAGTACTTC.